The present T cell receptor beta chain was sequenced within a study of cytomegalovirus exposure and HLA in healthy donors. The study sampled nominally healthy donors, though unrecorded immune exposures were likely. The PCR used 60 Vbeta and 13 Jbeta primers. In the study's own analysis: Around 9.9 million shared chains were among the 65 million to 85 million unique TCR beta chains that a later analysis counted. Produced via immunoSEQ multiplex PCR; TCRdb's table is partial and in-frame only. From that table come the V and J calls and clone size; the DNA was used to work out D and trimming. Recorded here are some 110,000 clones; the top ten clones represent 3.7%. The CDR3 consists of 15 residues. The V gene's germline CDR1 is SGHTA and CDR2 FQGNSA. As concerns this clone: The antigen is not known.

Study-level findings and limits: Donor immune exposure was known only as CMV serostatus.

The chain couples TRBV7-2 to TRBJ2-5; maybe TRBD1 (5 bases). The J call may be wrong; the DNA end is better matched by TRBJ2-7. The receptor's source is a man younger than 45 in good health and CMV-seronegative. Sequenced material: PBMCs. CDR3 in amino acids: CASSLGQWKGYEQYF. The DNA for the CDR3 is TGTGCCAGCAGCTTAGGACAGTGGAAAGGCTACGAGCAGTACTTC.